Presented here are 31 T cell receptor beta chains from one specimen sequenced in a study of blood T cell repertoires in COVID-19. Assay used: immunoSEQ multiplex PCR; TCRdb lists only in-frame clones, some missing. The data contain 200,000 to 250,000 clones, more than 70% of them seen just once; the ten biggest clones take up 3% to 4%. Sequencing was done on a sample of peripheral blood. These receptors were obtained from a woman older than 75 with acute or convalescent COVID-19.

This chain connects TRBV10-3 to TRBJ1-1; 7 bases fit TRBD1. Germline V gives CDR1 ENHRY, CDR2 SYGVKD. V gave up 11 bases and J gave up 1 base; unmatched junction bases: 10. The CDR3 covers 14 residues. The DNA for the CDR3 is TGTGCCGTCCAAAGCCGACAGGGGAACACTGAAGCTTTCTTT. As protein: CAVQSRQGNTEAFF.

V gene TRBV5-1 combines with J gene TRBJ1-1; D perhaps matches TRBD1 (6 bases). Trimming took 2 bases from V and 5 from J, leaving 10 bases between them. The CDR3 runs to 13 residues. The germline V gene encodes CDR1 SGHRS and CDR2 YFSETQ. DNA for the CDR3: TGCGCCAGCAGCTTTACAGGGAATACTGAAGCTTTCTTT. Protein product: CASSFTGNTEAFF.

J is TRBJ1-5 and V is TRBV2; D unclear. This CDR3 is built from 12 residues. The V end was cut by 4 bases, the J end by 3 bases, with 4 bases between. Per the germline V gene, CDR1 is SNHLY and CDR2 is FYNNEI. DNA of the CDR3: TGTGCCAGCAGTGGTAACAATCAGCCCCAGCATTTT. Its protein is CASSGNNQPQHF.

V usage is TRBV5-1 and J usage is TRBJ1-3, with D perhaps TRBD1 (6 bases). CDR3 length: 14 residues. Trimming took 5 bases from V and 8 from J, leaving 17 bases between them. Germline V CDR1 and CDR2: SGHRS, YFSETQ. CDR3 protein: CASRETGHRDTIYF. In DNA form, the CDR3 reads TGCGCCAGCAGAGAGACAGGCCACAGGGACACCATATATTTT.

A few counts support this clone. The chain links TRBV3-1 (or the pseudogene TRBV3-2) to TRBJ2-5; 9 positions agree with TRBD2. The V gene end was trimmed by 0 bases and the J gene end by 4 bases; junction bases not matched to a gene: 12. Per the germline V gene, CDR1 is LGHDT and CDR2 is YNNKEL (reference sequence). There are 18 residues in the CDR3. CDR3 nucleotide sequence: TGTGCCAGCAGCCAAGAACGAGGGCTAGCGGGGTTTTCAGAGACCCAGTACTTC. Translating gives CASSQERGLAGFSETQYF.

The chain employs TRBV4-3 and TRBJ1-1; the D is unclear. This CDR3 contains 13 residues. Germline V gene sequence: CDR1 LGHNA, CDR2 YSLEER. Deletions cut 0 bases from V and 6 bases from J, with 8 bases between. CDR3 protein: CASSQEGRAEAFF. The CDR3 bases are TGCGCCAGCAGCCAAGAGGGGAGAGCTGAAGCTTTCTTT.

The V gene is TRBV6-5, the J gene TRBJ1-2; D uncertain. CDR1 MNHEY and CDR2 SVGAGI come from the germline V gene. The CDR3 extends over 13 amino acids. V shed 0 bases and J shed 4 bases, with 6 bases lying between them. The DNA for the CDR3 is TGTGCCAGCAGTTACTCGCGACTCTATGGCTACACCTTC. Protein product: CASSYSRLYGYTF.

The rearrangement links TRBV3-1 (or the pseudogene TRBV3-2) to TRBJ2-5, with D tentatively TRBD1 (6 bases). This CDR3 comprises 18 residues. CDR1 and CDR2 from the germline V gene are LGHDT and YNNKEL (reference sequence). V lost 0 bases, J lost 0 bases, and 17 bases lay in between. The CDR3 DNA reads TGTGCCAGCAGCCAAGAATATCCCAAAGGACAGCACCAAGAGACCCAGTACTTC. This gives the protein CASSQEYPKGQHQETQYF.

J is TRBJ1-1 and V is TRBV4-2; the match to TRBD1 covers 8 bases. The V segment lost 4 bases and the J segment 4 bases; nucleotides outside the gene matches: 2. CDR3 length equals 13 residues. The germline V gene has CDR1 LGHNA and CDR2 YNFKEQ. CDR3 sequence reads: CASSPTGATEAFF. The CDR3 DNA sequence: TGTGCCAGCAGCCCGACAGGGGCCACTGAAGCTTTCTTT.

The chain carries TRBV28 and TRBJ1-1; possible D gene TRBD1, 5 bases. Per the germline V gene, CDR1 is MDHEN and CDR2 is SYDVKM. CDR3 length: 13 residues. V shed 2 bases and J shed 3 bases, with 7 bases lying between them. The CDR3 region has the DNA TGTGCCAGCAGTTTAAGGGGTGACACTGAAGCTTTCTTT. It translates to CASSLRGDTEAFF.

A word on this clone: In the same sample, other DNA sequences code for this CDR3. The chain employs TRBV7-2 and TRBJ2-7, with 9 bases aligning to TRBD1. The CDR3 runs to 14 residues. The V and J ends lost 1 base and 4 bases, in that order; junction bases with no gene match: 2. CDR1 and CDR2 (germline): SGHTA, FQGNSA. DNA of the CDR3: TGTGCCAGCAGCTTAGACAGGGGGCCTTACGAGCAGTACTTC. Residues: CASSLDRGPYEQYF.

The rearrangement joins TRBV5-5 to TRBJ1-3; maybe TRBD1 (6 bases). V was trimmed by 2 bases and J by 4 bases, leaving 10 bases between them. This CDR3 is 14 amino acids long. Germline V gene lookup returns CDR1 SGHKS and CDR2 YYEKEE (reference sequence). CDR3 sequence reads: CASSLGGAGNTIYF. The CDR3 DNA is TGTGCCAGCAGCTTAGGGGGAGCGGGAAACACCATATATTTT.

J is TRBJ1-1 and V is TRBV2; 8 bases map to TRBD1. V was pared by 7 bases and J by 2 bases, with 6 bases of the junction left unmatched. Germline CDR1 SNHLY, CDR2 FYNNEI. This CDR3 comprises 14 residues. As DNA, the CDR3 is TGTGCCAGCAACCAAGGACAGGGTAACACTGAAGCTTTCTTT. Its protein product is CASNQGQGNTEAFF.

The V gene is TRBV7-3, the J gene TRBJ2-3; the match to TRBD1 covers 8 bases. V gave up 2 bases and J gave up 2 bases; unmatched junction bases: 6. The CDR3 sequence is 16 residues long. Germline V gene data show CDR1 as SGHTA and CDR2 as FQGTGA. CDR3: CASSLVGTGTTDTQYF. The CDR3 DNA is TGTGCCAGCAGCTTAGTTGGGACAGGAACCACAGATACGCAGTATTTT. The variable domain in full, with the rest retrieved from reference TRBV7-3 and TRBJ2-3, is GAGVSQTPSNKVTEKGKYVELRCDPISGHTALYWYRQSLGQGPEFLIYFQGTGAADDSGLPNDRFFAVRPEGSVSTLKIQRTERGDSAVYLCASSLVGTGTTDTQYFGPGTRLTVL.

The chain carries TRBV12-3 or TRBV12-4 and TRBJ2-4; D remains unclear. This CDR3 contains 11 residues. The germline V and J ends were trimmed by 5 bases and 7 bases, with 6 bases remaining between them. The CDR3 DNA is TGTGCCAGCAGTCCCCGTAACATTCAGTACTTC. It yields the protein CASSPRNIQYF.

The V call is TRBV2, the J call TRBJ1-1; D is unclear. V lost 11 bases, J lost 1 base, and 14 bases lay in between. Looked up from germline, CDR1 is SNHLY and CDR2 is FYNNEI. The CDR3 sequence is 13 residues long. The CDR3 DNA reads TGTGCCTCCCCGGGGTCGAGGAACACTGAAGCTTTCTTT. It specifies CASPGSRNTEAFF.

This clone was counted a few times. CDR3 nucleotide sequence: TGTGCCAGCAGACCATACAGGGGAGACGAGCAGTACTTC. Translating it yields CASRPYRGDEQYF. The chain has TRBV27 and TRBJ2-7, with 7 nucleotides matching TRBD1. V gave up 6 bases and J gave up 5 bases; unmatched junction bases: 7. The V gene's germline CDR1 is MNHEY and CDR2 SMNVEV (reference sequence). This CDR3 region has 13 residues.

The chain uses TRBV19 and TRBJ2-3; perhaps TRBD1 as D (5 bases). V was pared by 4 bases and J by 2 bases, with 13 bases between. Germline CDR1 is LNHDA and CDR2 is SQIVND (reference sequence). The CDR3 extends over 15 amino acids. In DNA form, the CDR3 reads TGTGCCAGTAGTAGACAGAGCCTCACCACAGATACGCAGTATTTT. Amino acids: CASSRQSLTTDTQYF.

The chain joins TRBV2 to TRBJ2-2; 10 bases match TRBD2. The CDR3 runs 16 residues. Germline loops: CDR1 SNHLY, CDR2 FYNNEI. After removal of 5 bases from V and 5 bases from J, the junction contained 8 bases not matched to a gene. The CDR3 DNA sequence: TGTGCCAGCAGTAACAGCGGGGGGGCTGTGACCGGGGAGCTGTTTTTT. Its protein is CASSNSGGAVTGELFF.

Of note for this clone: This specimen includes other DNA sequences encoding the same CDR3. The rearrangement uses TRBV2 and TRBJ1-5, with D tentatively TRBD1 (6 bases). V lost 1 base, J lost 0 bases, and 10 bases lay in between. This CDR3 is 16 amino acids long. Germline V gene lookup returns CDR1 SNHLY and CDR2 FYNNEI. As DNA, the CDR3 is TGTGCCAGCAGTGAAGATAGGGGGTATAGCAATCAGCCCCAGCATTTT. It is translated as CASSEDRGYSNQPQHF.

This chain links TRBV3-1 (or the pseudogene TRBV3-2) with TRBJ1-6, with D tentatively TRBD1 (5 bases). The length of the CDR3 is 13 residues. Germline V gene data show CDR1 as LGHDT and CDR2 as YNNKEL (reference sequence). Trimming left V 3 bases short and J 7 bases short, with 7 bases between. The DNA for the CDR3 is TGTGCCAGCAGCCACGGGGGGAATTCACCCCTCCACTTT. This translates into CASSHGGNSPLHF.

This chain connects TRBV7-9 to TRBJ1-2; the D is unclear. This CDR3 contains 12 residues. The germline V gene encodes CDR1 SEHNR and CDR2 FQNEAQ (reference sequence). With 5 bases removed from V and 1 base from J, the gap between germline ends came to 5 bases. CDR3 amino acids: CASSADNYGYTF. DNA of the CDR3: TGTGCCAGCAGCGCGGATAACTATGGCTACACCTTC. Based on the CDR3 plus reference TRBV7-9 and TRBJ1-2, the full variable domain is DTGVSQNPRHKITKRGQNVTFRCDPISEHNRLYWYRQTLGQGPEFLTYFQNEAQLEKSRLLSDRFSAERPKGSFSTLEIQRTEQGDSAMYLCASSADNYGYTFGSGTRLTVV.

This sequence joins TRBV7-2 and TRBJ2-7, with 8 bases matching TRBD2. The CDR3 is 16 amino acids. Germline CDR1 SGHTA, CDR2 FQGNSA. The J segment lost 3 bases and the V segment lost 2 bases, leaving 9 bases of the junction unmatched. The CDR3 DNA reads TGTGCCAGCAGCTTATCTATCGGCGGGGGGTACTACGAGCAGTACTTC. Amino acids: CASSLSIGGGYYEQYF.

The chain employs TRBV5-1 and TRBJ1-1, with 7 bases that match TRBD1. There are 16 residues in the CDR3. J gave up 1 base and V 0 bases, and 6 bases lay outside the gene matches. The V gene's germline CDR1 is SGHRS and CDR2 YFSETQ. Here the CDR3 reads CASSLDAGQQNTEAFF. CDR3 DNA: TGCGCCAGCAGCTTGGACGCGGGACAGCAGAACACTGAAGCTTTCTTT.

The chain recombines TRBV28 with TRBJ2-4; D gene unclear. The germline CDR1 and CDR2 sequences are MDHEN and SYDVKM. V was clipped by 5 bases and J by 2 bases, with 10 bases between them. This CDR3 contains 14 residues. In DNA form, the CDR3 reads TGTGCCAGCAGTGGAGCTGCTCCCAAAAACATTCAGTACTTC. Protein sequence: CASSGAAPKNIQYF.

The CDR3: CASSPPTGGTGNSPLHF. CDR3 coding DNA: TGTGCCAGCAGTCCCCCCACTGGGGGGACAGGTAATTCACCCCTCCACTTT. This sequence joins TRBV28 and TRBJ1-6; TRBD1 matches at 8 bases. This CDR3 has 17 residues. CDR1 is MDHEN and CDR2 is SYDVKM in the germline V gene. V shed 5 bases, J shed 6 bases, and the junction held 12 bases outside the gene matches. The variable domain in full, completed from reference TRBV28 and TRBJ1-6, reads DVKVTQSSRYLVKRTGEKVFLECVQDMDHENMFWYRQDPGLGLRLIYFSYDVKMKEKGDIPEGYSVSREKKERFSLILESASTNQTSMYLCASSPPTGGTGNSPLHFGNGTRLTVT.

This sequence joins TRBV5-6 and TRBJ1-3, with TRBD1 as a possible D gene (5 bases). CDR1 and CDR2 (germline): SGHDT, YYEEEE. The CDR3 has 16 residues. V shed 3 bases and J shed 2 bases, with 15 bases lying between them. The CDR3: CASSSRTFGAGNTIYF. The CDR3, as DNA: TGTGCCAGCAGCTCCCGGACATTTGGGGCTGGAAACACCATATATTTT.

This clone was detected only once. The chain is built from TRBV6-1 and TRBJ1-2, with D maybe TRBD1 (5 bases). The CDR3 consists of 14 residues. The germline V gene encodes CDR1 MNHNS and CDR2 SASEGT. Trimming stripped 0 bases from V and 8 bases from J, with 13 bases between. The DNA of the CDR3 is TGTGCCAGCAGTGAAGCAGGGACTTTGGGGGGCTACACCTTC. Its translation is CASSEAGTLGGYTF.

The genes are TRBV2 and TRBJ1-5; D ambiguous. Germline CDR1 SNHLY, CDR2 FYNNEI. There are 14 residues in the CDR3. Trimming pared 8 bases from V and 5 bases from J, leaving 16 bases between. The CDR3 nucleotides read TGTGCCAGCCATGGGCCAGGTTGGGATCAGCCCCAGCATTTT. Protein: CASHGPGWDQPQHF.

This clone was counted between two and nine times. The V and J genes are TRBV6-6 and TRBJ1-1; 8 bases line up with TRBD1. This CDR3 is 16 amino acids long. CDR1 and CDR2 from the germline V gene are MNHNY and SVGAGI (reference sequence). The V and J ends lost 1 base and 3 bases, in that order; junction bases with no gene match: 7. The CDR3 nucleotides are TGTGCCAGCAGTTACTTGTTTCAGGGGGCGGACACTGAAGCTTTCTTT. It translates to CASSYLFQGADTEAFF.

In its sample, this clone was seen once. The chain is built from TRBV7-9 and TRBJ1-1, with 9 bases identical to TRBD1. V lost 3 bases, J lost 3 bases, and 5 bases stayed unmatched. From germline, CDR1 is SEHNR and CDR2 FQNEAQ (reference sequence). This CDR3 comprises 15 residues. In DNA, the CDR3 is TGTGCCAGCAGCTTCTTCCGGACAGGGGACACTGAAGCTTTCTTT. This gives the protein CASSFFRTGDTEAFF.